These 7 T cell receptor beta chains share one sample of origin, sequenced in a study of identical twins. One entry per CDR3 protein, called by TCRdb with MiXCR from the 5' RACE reads. The sample has about 530,000 distinct CDR3 sequences, around 20% seen once. The sample was also reused in another study, on yellow fever vaccine responses in identical twins.

Sequenced input: CD4+ T cells sorted from blood. All receptors come from a woman aged 18-35 years in good health.

The rearrangement joins TRBV25-1 to TRBJ1-1; the match to TRBD1 covers 7 bases. From germline, CDR1 is MGHDK and CDR2 SYGVNS. CDR3 length: 18 amino acids. The V and J ends lost 3 bases and 1 base, in that order; junction bases with no gene match: 14. CDR3 sequence (DNA): TGTGCCAGCAGTGATTGGGGCAGGGGGATCGGTGAGAACACTGAAGCTTTCTTT. Protein product: CASSDWGRGIGENTEAFF.

A few counts support this clonotype. The chain links TRBV12-3 or TRBV12-4 to TRBJ1-5; D gene ambiguous. The V end lost 6 bases, the J end lost 3 bases, and 12 bases lay between the germline ends. This CDR3 region has 14 residues. CDR3 sequence reads: CASSLDSHNQPQHF. CDR3 in DNA: TGTGCCAGCAGCCTGGACTCCCACAATCAGCCCCAGCATTTT.

CDR3 region: CSARPGQGTDTQYF. In nucleotides, the CDR3 is TGCAGTGCTAGACCGGGACAGGGCACAGATACGCAGTATTTT. The chain is built from TRBV20-1 and TRBJ2-3, with 8 nucleotides matching TRBD1. Unmatched junction bases numbered 2, after V lost 2 bases and J lost 1 base. CDR3 length: 14 residues. Per germline, CDR1 DFQATT and CDR2 SNEGSKA (reference sequence).

The V call is TRBV7-6, the J call TRBJ2-7; 9 bases match TRBD1. Trimming took 4 bases from V and 6 from J; bases not matched to a gene: 10. CDR1 is SGHVS and CDR2 is FNYEAQ in the germline V gene. This CDR3 has 15 amino acids. The DNA for the CDR3 is TGTGCCAGCAGCTCGTACAGGGGGCATAAAGGCGAGCAGTACTTC. Its translation is CASSSYRGHKGEQYF.

This clonotype showed up just a few times. The chain uses TRBV6-1 and TRBJ2-3; D unclear. This CDR3 contains 14 residues. Trimming removed 10 bases from V and 6 bases from J, with 20 bases in between. Germline V CDR1 and CDR2: MNHNS, SASEGT. CDR3 sequence reads: CATLRLVRTDTQYF. The CDR3 DNA is TGTGCCACCCTGAGGCTGGTTCGGACGGATACGCAGTATTTT.

This clonotype showed up just a few times. Here the CDR3 reads CSVRQDEAFF. Here the CDR3 DNA reads TGCAGTGTTCGGCAAGATGAAGCTTTCTTT. V gene TRBV20-1 combines with J gene TRBJ1-1; D is ambiguous. The V and J ends lost 7 bases and 7 bases respectively, with 10 bases between them. CDR3 size: 10 residues. Germline V lookup: CDR1 DFQATT, CDR2 SNEGSKA (reference sequence).

This clonotype was seen a few times. CDR3 residues: CASSLGTGMFPPLHF. In DNA, the CDR3 is TGTGCCAGCAGTTTAGGGACAGGGATGTTTCCACCCCTCCACTTT. The chain links TRBV12-3 or TRBV12-4 to TRBJ1-6, with 8 bases that match TRBD1. Unmatched junction bases numbered 7, after V lost 1 base and J lost 11 bases. This CDR3 comprises 15 residues.